This is a list of T cell receptor beta chains from one sample in a study of CD8 T cells in ankylosing spondylitis. TCRdb recomputed calls from the 5' RACE reads with MiXCR, one row per CDR3 protein. The sample records fewer than 150,000 distinct CDR3 sequences, roughly 6.6% being singletons. The specimen sequenced was blood, either unsorted or a sorted T cell fraction (not recorded which). The source of these receptors is a female donor with ankylosing spondylitis or in good health (not recorded which). CDR3s include the opening cysteine and the closing phenylalanine or tryptophan. D genes are given only for firm matches. The listing skips clone size in some rows; elsewhere it reads once, few, many or a size class.

CDR3 length,V gene,clone size,D gene,J gene,CDR3 DNA,CDR3 protein
18,TRBV11-2,many,TRBD2,TRBJ2-3,TGTGCCAGCAGCTCTTATTCTAGGACTAGCGGGGGGGCAGATACGCAGTATTTT,CASSSYSRTSGGADTQYF
14,TRBV7-9,many,-,TRBJ2-7,TGTGCCAGCAGCTTAGTGGGCAGAAGGGACGAGCAGTACTTC,CASSLVGRRDEQYF
15,TRBV3-1,many,TRBD2,TRBJ2-1,TGTGCCAGCAGCCAAGCGGGGGGGGCCTACAATGAGCAGTTCTTC,CASSQAGGAYNEQFF
13,TRBV7-3,many,-,TRBJ2-1,TGTGCCAGCAGCTCCTCTGCTAGCACCGAGCAGTTCTTC,CASSSSASTEQFF
17,TRBV24-1,many,TRBD2,TRBJ2-1,TGTGCCACCAGTGATCGGACTAGCGGGACTACCTACAATGAGCAGTTCTTC,CATSDRTSGTTYNEQFF
11,TRBV5-5,many,-,TRBJ2-7,TGTGCCAGCAGCTCAGACCTTACCAAGTACTTC,CASSSDLTKYF
14,TRBV9,many,-,TRBJ2-7,TGTGCCAGCAGCGTAAGCTCAGGCACCTACGAGCAGTACTTC,CASSVSSGTYEQYF
13,TRBV5-1,many,-,TRBJ1-6,TGCGCCAGCAGCCCGGACGGCAATTCACCCCTCCACTTT,CASSPDGNSPLHF
14,TRBV18,many,-,TRBJ1-5,TGTGCCAGCTCCCCAACAGGGTTCAATCAGCCCCAGCATTTT,CASSPTGFNQPQHF
13,TRBV18,few,-,TRBJ1-1,TGTGCCAGCTCACCAACCCCTGGCACTGAAGCTTTCTTT,CASSPTPGTEAFF
15,TRBV7-9,many,-,TRBJ2-1,TGTGCCAGCTGGGACGGAGGCTCACTTAGGGATGAGCAGTTCTTC,CASWDGGSLRDEQFF
14,TRBV20-1,many,-,TRBJ2-3,TGCAGTGCTAGGGAAGACGGGGACACAGATACGCAGTATTTT,CSAREDGDTDTQYF
16,TRBV30,many,-,TRBJ2-3,TGTGCCTGGAGGTGGGACGTAAGTTTAGTGTCTGATACGCAGTATTTT,CAWRWDVSLVSDTQYF
14,TRBV7-9,-,TRBD1,TRBJ1-3,TGTGCCAGCAGCAGGGGACAGCTAGGAAACACCATATATTTT,CASSRGQLGNTIYF
14,TRBV29-1,many,-,TRBJ2-5,TGCAGCGTTGAACGCCCAGGCATGGAGGAAACCCAGTACTTC,CSVERPGMEETQYF
14,TRBV7-9,few,-,TRBJ1-2,TGTGCCAGCAGCTTACAGGGGCTCAACTATGGCTACACCTTC,CASSLQGLNYGYTF
16,TRBV6-1,many,-,TRBJ1-1,TGTGCCAGCAGTAATAGCCTCGTGGGGGCGAACACTGAAGCTTTCTTT,CASSNSLVGANTEAFF
13,TRBV29-1,many,-,TRBJ2-3,TGCAGCGTCGATCATACAGGTTCGGATACGCAGTATTTT,CSVDHTGSDTQYF
14,TRBV29-1,many,TRBD1,TRBJ2-5,TGCAGCGTCCTGGACAGGGGAATTCAAGAGACCCAGTACTTC,CSVLDRGIQETQYF
15,TRBV18,-,TRBD2,TRBJ2-1,TGTGCCAGCTCACCCTTCGGACTAGCGGACAATGAGCAGTTCTTC,CASSPFGLADNEQFF
17,TRBV7-9,-,-,TRBJ2-6,TGTGCCAGCAGCCGGACCGGACGGACGGTTGGGGCCAACGTCCTGACTTTC,CASSRTGRTVGANVLTF
14,TRBV19,many,-,TRBJ1-5,TGTGCCAGTAAGATCGGCGAGAGCGGTCAGCCCCAGCATTTT,CASKIGESGQPQHF
12,TRBV6-1,many,-,TRBJ2-7,TGTGCCAGCAGTGAAGAAGGGTACGAGCAGTACTTC,CASSEEGYEQYF
15,TRBV5-1,many,-,TRBJ1-2,TGCGCCAGCAGCTTGGGTCAGGGAGGGGACTATGGCTACACCTTC,CASSLGQGGDYGYTF
14,TRBV30,-,-,TRBJ2-7,TGTGCCTGGAATCTGGGGGGAACAACGTCCGAGCAGTACTTC,CAWNLGGTTSEQYF
14,TRBV3-1,many,-,TRBJ2-1,TGTGCCAGCAGCCGGGACTTGGATGACAATGAGCAGTTCTTC,CASSRDLDDNEQFF
15,TRBV7-3,many,-,TRBJ1-2,TGTGCCAGCAGCATCCCGGCACAGAGGAACTATGGCTACACCTTC,CASSIPAQRNYGYTF
15,TRBV3-1,many,-,TRBJ2-6,TGTGCCAGCAGAACGACCCACTCTGGGGCCAACGTCCTGACTTTC,CASRTTHSGANVLTF
18,TRBV12-3/TRBV12-4,many,TRBD1,TRBJ2-6,TGTGCCAGCGTTTCGCGTGGGACAGGGTGGTCTGGGGCCAACGTCCTGACTTTC,CASVSRGTGWSGANVLTF
14,TRBV12-3/TRBV12-4,many,-,TRBJ1-3,TGTGCCAGCAGTTCGGGGACACTCGGAAACACCATATATTTT,CASSSGTLGNTIYF
15,TRBV11-2,many,-,TRBJ1-6,TGTGCCAGCAGCTTAGAAGGGGCCTATAATTCACCCCTCCACTTT,CASSLEGAYNSPLHF
12,TRBV20-1,many,-,TRBJ1-3,TGCAGTGCCGCAAGTGGAGGAAACACCATATATTTT,CSAASGGNTIYF
15,TRBV19,many,-,TRBJ1-1,TGTGCCAGTAGTCACTACGGACAAAGGAACACTGAAGCTTTCTTT,CASSHYGQRNTEAFF
12,TRBV27,many,-,TRBJ1-2,TGTGCCAGCACCGACGGTCTCTATGGCTACACCTTC,CASTDGLYGYTF
14,TRBV12-3/TRBV12-4,many,-,TRBJ2-2,TGTGCCAGCAGTCGGACAGAGAACACCGGGGAGCTGTTTTTT,CASSRTENTGELFF
14,TRBV12-3/TRBV12-4,many,-,TRBJ1-5,TGTGCCAGCACTCCGGGTCCCTCCAATCAGCCCCAGCATTTT,CASTPGPSNQPQHF
14,TRBV20-1,few,-,TRBJ1-2,TGCAGTGCTAGAGCCGGGGCAGGGAACTATGGCTACACCTTC,CSARAGAGNYGYTF
14,TRBV5-1,many,-,TRBJ1-1,TGCGCCAGTGCCCCCCCAGGGGTCTACACTGAAGCTTTCTTT,CASAPPGVYTEAFF
15,TRBV24-1,few,TRBD1,TRBJ2-3,TGTGCCACCAGTGACGACAGGGCTCCGGGAGATACGCAGTATTTT,CATSDDRAPGDTQYF
10,TRBV28,many,-,TRBJ2-1,TGTGCCAGCAGCCCCGCAAAGCAGTTCTTC,CASSPAKQFF
15,TRBV28,many,TRBD1,TRBJ1-1,TGTGCCAGCAGTTCCAACAGGGGGGGGGACACTGAAGCTTTCTTT,CASSSNRGGDTEAFF
12,TRBV7-9,many,-,TRBJ2-7,TGTGCCAGCAGCTCCGAGCTGGGGGAGCAGTACTTC,CASSSELGEQYF
12,TRBV20-1,many,-,TRBJ2-1,TGCAGTGCCCAGCCTAAATTGAGGGAGCAGTTCTTC,CSAQPKLREQFF
15,TRBV15,many,-,TRBJ2-2,TGTGCCACCAGCAGAGAACAGGTCGGGATCGGGGAGCTGTTTTTT,CATSREQVGIGELFF
21,TRBV6-4,many,TRBD1,TRBJ2-2,TGTGCCAGCAGCTCGCTCCCGACCCCTTTCGACAGGGCTATTTTCACCGGGGAGCTGTTTTTT,CASSSLPTPFDRAIFTGELFF
15,TRBV5-1,many,-,TRBJ1-3,TGCGCCAGCAGCTTGGGGCAGGTCTCTGGAAACACCATATATTTT,CASSLGQVSGNTIYF
14,TRBV5-1,many,-,TRBJ2-3,TGCGCCAGCAGCCCGCAGAAAACCACAGATACGCAGTATTTT,CASSPQKTTDTQYF
11,TRBV12-3/TRBV12-4,many,-,TRBJ1-2,TGTGCCAGCAGTTTAGTTGATGGCTACACCTTC,CASSLVDGYTF
14,TRBV7-2,many,TRBD1,TRBJ1-1,TGTGCCAGCAGTTCCCGGACAGGTCGGACTGAAGCTTTCTTT,CASSSRTGRTEAFF
14,TRBV7-2,many,-,TRBJ2-7,TGTGCCAGCAGCCCTCAGGGGGGCTACTACGAGCAGTACTTC,CASSPQGGYYEQYF
13,TRBV4-1,many,-,TRBJ1-3,TGCGCCAGCAGCCAAGATCGGAGAAACACCATATATTTT,CASSQDRRNTIYF
16,TRBV7-9,many,-,TRBJ1-4,TGTGCCAGCAGCACGGCGGGGGCTAAGGCTAATGAAAAACTGTTTTTT,CASSTAGAKANEKLFF
15,TRBV5-1,many,TRBD1,TRBJ2-3,TGCGCCAGCAGCCGTACAGGGGGAGGCACAGATACGCAGTATTTT,CASSRTGGGTDTQYF
14,TRBV20-1,many,TRBD2,TRBJ2-1,TGCAGTGCTCCGACAGCGGGGGGTGGTGATGAGCAGTTCTTC,CSAPTAGGGDEQFF
15,TRBV18,-,-,TRBJ1-1,TGTGCCAGCTCCCGTGACAGCGGTATGAACACTGAAGCTTTCTTT,CASSRDSGMNTEAFF
15,TRBV6-1,many,-,TRBJ1-6,TGTGCCAGCAGCCCCTGGGGGGGGACGGATTCACCCCTCCACTTT,CASSPWGGTDSPLHF
16,TRBV6-2/TRBV6-3,many,-,TRBJ1-1,TGTGCCAGCAGTCAGCCCGGGGCCCCAAAGGGAACTGAAGCTTTCTTT,CASSQPGAPKGTEAFF
15,TRBV5-4,many,TRBD2,TRBJ2-3,TGTGCCAGCAGCCCCGCGGGGGGAAGGTCAGATACGCAGTATTTT,CASSPAGGRSDTQYF
18,TRBV4-2,many,TRBD1,TRBJ1-2,TGTGCCAGCAGCCCAGACCAATGGACAGGGCCTGGGGACTATGGCTACACCTTC,CASSPDQWTGPGDYGYTF